This T cell receptor (beta chain) was sequenced during a study of T cell responses to AZD1222 COVID-19 vaccine. On this clone itself: As yet, its antigen is unknown.

Sequencing was performed with immunoSEQ multiplex PCR; in TCRdb, only in-frame clones are kept and a portion is missing. The table has approximately 140,000 clones, 90% to 95% seen once; the top ten hold about 1.5%. Study-level results: A rise in Spike-specific TCR breadth and depth followed two AZD1222 doses.

This sample comprised peripheral blood, obtained on day 0 of AZD1222 vaccination. The clonotype was recovered from an adult in good health.

CDR3 in amino acids: CATSPWGDTQYF. The CDR3 DNA is TGTGCCACCAGTCCCTGGGGTGATACGCAGTATTTT. The chain links TRBV24-1 to TRBJ2-3; D is unresolved. The CDR3 length is 12 residues. V gave up 6 bases and J gave up 6 bases, with 9 bases separating them. Germline loops: CDR1 KGHDR, CDR2 SFDVKD.